The 24 T cell receptor beta chains reported below all come from one sample, sequenced in a study of shared clonotypes between healthy human individuals. The assay was immunoSEQ multiplex PCR, and TCRdb's table has in-frame clones only and misses some. The table includes about 1 million clones, about three quarters detected once. The sample consisted of memory CD4+ T cells sorted from blood. Specified subset: CD45RA-negative fraction. The receptors originated from a young man in good health.

Note on this clone: Other DNA sequences in this specimen translate into the identical CDR3. J is TRBJ1-1 and V is TRBV30; D might be TRBD1 (5 bases). The CDR3 loop spans 13 amino acids. The V end lost 1 base, the J end lost 2 bases, and 8 bases lay between the germline ends. In germline, CDR1 is GTSNPN, CDR2 SVGIG (reference sequence). CDR3 sequence reads: CAWSADRNTEAFF. CDR3 DNA sequence: TGTGCCTGGAGTGCCGACAGAAACACTGAAGCTTTCTTT.

This chain connects TRBV28 to TRBJ2-7; 9 bases map to TRBD2. Germline values: CDR1 MDHEN, CDR2 SYDVKM. V lost 7 bases and J lost 2; bases outside the gene matches: 12. This CDR3 comprises 16 residues. The CDR3 reads CASNGGGRAFTYEQYF. The CDR3 nucleotides are TGTGCCAGCAATGGCGGCGGGAGGGCCTTTACCTACGAGCAGTACTTC.

Worth noting for this clone: The same CDR3 can be traced to other DNA sequences in this sample. The chain recombines TRBV5-1 with TRBJ2-1; the D gene is possibly TRBD2 (6 bases). This CDR3 is 13 amino acids long. Germline CDR1 reads SGHRS; CDR2 reads YFSETQ. Trimming stripped 5 bases from V and 4 bases from J, with 10 bases between. CDR3 in DNA: TGCGCCAGCAGTGTGGGGGGTTACAATGAGCAGTTCTTC. Its protein product is CASSVGGYNEQFF.

The V call is TRBV5-1, the J call TRBJ2-5; 10 nucleotides match TRBD2. Germline values: CDR1 SGHRS, CDR2 YFSETQ. Germline trimming cut 2 bases from V and 4 bases from J; bases unmatched to any gene: 8. CDR3 size: 16 residues. CDR3 sequence: CASSFSSSGSLETQYF. CDR3 nucleotide sequence: TGCGCCAGCAGCTTCTCTTCTAGCGGGAGCCTAGAGACCCAGTACTTC.

The chain's CDR3 is CASSGTSGSDTQYF. DNA for the CDR3: TGTGCCAGCAGCGGTACTAGCGGGTCAGATACGCAGTATTTT. This sequence joins TRBV9 and TRBJ2-3; 9 bases line up with TRBD2. V lost 3 bases and J lost 4; bases outside the gene matches: 3. The CDR3 spans 14 residues. The germline V gene has CDR1 SGDLS and CDR2 YYNGEE.

The sample holds one count of this clone. This chain uses TRBV4-3 with TRBJ2-3, with 8 bases matching TRBD2. The trim removed 0 bases at V and 1 base at J, leaving 6 bases unmatched. Per germline, CDR1 LGHNA and CDR2 YSLEER. This CDR3 contains 17 residues. In nucleotides, the CDR3 is TGCGCCAGCAGCCAAGAACTGAGGCGGGAGGGCACAGATACGCAGTATTTT. As protein: CASSQELRREGTDTQYF.

The chain couples TRBV5-1 to TRBJ2-1; possibly TRBD2 for D (5 bases). The CDR3 runs 15 residues. The germline CDR1 and CDR2 sequences are SGHRS and YFSETQ. Trimming removed 0 bases from V and 2 bases from J, with 9 bases in between. CDR3 bases: TGCGCCAGCAGCTTGGAGGACGGGACCTACAATGAGCAGTTCTTC. This codes for CASSLEDGTYNEQFF.

V and J are TRBV29-1 and TRBJ2-2; no definite D call. Germline V gene sequence: CDR1 SQVTM, CDR2 ANQGSEA. CDR3 length: 13 residues. The V end was cut by 1 base, the J end by 6 bases, with 9 bases between. CDR3 protein: CSVEVIPSGELFF. The CDR3 nucleotides read TGCAGCGTTGAAGTTATTCCCTCCGGGGAGCTGTTTTTT.

The genes are TRBV5-1 and TRBJ1-4; D is possibly TRBD1 (6 bases). The V gene lost 4 bases and the J gene lost 3 bases, with 10 bases spanning the gap. The CDR3 is 14 amino acids. Germline values: CDR1 SGHRS, CDR2 YFSETQ. The CDR3 is CASSEQGPNEKLFF. The CDR3 nucleotides are TGCGCCAGCAGCGAACAGGGACCTAATGAAAAACTGTTTTTT.

CDR3 residues: CASSLHSSSAYNEQFF. The CDR3 DNA reads as TGCGCCAGCAGCTTGCATAGTTCATCGGCATACAATGAGCAGTTCTTC. This rearrangement joins TRBV5-1 to TRBJ2-1; D unclear. The germline V gene has CDR1 SGHRS and CDR2 YFSETQ. This CDR3 is 16 amino acids long. V was trimmed by 1 base and J by 4 bases, leaving 15 bases between them.

This rearrangement joins TRBV11-2 to TRBJ2-1; TRBD2 matches at 12 bases. The V segment lost 5 bases and the J segment 6 bases; nucleotides outside the gene matches: 8. Germline CDR1 SGHAT, CDR2 FQNNGV. The CDR3 is 16 amino acids. This CDR3 is CASSIGLAGGGNEQFF. The CDR3 DNA sequence: TGTGCCAGCAGCATCGGGCTAGCGGGAGGGGGCAATGAGCAGTTCTTC.

The CDR3 coding sequence is TGTGCCAGCAGTTTACACGGGGCGGGTGGCTACACCTTC. Its protein product is CASSLHGAGGYTF. This rearrangement joins TRBV28 to TRBJ1-2; a possible D gene is TRBD1 (5 bases). The CDR3 contains 13 residues. V lost 2 bases and J lost 7, with 11 bases in between. Germline V gene lookup returns CDR1 MDHEN and CDR2 SYDVKM.

The V call is TRBV6-1, the J call TRBJ1-2; D uncertain. The CDR3 has 15 residues. Trimming took off 2 bases at V and 6 bases at J, with 16 bases between the two ends. Germline CDR1 and CDR2: MNHNS and SASEGT. For the CDR3, the DNA is TGTGCCAGCAGTGAAAGCCCAGGACGGTCGAATGGCTACACCTTC. This codes for CASSESPGRSNGYTF.

V and J are TRBV5-6 and TRBJ2-7; 9 bases are a match to TRBD1. There are 16 residues in the CDR3. The germline CDR1 and CDR2 sequences are SGHDT and YYEEEE. The V and J ends lost 2 bases and 3 bases, in that order; junction bases with no gene match: 9. The CDR3: CASSFGSGQGGYEQYF. The CDR3 DNA reads as TGTGCCAGCAGCTTTGGATCGGGACAGGGAGGCTACGAGCAGTACTTC. Looking up the rest from reference TRBV5-6 and TRBJ2-7 gives the full variable domain: DAGVTQSPTHLIKTRGQQVTLRCSPKSGHDTVSWYQQALGQGPQFIFQYYEEEERQRGNFPDRFSGHQFPNYSSELNVNALLLGDSALYLCASSFGSGQGGYEQYFGPGTRLTVT.

CDR3 coding DNA: TGCGCCAGCAGCTTACCCGGGACAGGGGTCACAGATACGCAGTATTTT. Encoded protein: CASSLPGTGVTDTQYF. The chain uses TRBV5-1 and TRBJ2-3; 10 nucleotides agree with TRBD1. Germline CDR1 reads SGHRS; CDR2 reads YFSETQ. The CDR3 is 16 amino acids. V was pared by 2 bases and J by 2 bases, with 5 bases of the junction left unmatched.

This clone was found a few times. V gene TRBV25-1 combines with J gene TRBJ1-1; no clear D. Germline CDR1 is MGHDK and CDR2 is SYGVNS. The CDR3 sequence is 12 residues long. V gave up 6 bases and J gave up 0 bases, with 5 bases separating them. The CDR3 nucleotides are TGTGCCAGCAGATCCATGAACACTGAAGCTTTCTTT. This translates into CASRSMNTEAFF.

V and J are TRBV5-4 and TRBJ2-3; TRBD2 matches at 14 bases. The CDR3 contains 17 residues. The V and J ends lost 1 base and 3 bases, in that order; junction bases with no gene match: 4. Germline loops: CDR1 SGHNT, CDR2 YYREEE (reference sequence). CDR3 DNA: TGTGCCAGCAGCTTGCCGACTAGCGGGGGGGCGACAGATACGCAGTATTTT. Protein: CASSLPTSGGATDTQYF.

This clone came up a few times. The rearrangement uses TRBV30 and TRBJ1-2, with D uncertain. This CDR3 is 11 amino acids long. The V end was cut by 1 base, the J end by 3 bases, with 3 bases between. Germline V lookup: CDR1 GTSNPN, CDR2 SVGIG (reference sequence). CDR3 DNA: TGTGCCTGGAGTGAGGACTATGGCTACACCTTC. Translated: CAWSEDYGYTF.

This chain joins TRBV9 and TRBJ2-1; possible D gene TRBD2, 6 bases. V was clipped by 3 bases and J by 0 bases, with 10 bases between them. Germline CDR1 is SGDLS and CDR2 is YYNGEE. The CDR3 spans 15 residues. The CDR3 DNA sequence: TGTGCCAGCAGCGGAAGGCGGGACTCCTACAATGAGCAGTTCTTC. It yields the protein CASSGRRDSYNEQFF.

The genes are TRBV7-2 and TRBJ1-1; D is unclear. V shed 1 base and J shed 5 bases, with 11 bases lying between them. The length of the CDR3 is 14 residues. The germline gives CDR1 SGHTA, CDR2 FQGNSA. The CDR3 DNA is TGTGCCAGCAGCTTAGGAAGAGGGAGAACTGAAGCTTTCTTT. Amino acid sequence: CASSLGRGRTEAFF. Full variable domain (rest looked up from reference TRBV7-2 and TRBJ1-1): GAGVSQSPSNKVTEKGKDVELRCDPISGHTALYWYRQSLGQGLEFLIYFQGNSAPDKSGLPSDRFSAERTGGSVSTLTIQRTQQEDSAVYLCASSLGRGRTEAFFGQGTRLTVV.

V and J are TRBV6-1 and TRBJ1-4; D not resolved. The germline V gene encodes CDR1 MNHNS and CDR2 SASEGT. V was pared by 4 bases and J by 8 bases, with 11 bases between. This CDR3 is 13 amino acids long. The CDR3 DNA reads as TGTGCCAGCAGTGTCGGTTCGGTAGAAAAACTGTTTTTT. Amino acid sequence: CASSVGSVEKLFF.

V gene TRBV19 combines with J gene TRBJ1-2, with D perhaps matching TRBD1 (6 bases). Trimming shortened V by 5 bases and J by 4 bases, and 20 bases separated the two germline ends. The CDR3 is 16 residues long. The germline V gene has CDR1 LNHDA and CDR2 SQIVND (reference sequence). CDR3 coding DNA: TGTGCCAGTAGTTTTGTATCAGGGGCGCATAGCTATGGCTACACCTTC. It translates to CASSFVSGAHSYGYTF.

The rearrangement links TRBV6-5 to TRBJ2-2; perhaps TRBD1 as D (5 bases). Looked up from germline, CDR1 is MNHEY and CDR2 is SVGAGI. V lost 5 bases, J lost 6 bases, and 10 bases lay in between. The CDR3 consists of 13 residues. The CDR3: CASSVLGPGELFF. The CDR3 DNA sequence: TGTGCCAGCAGTGTACTGGGGCCCGGGGAGCTGTTTTTT.

The chain links TRBV7-2 to TRBJ1-4, with D uncertain. CDR1 and CDR2 from the germline V gene are SGHTA and FQGNSA. The germline V and J ends were trimmed by 5 bases and 8 bases, with 18 bases remaining between them. This CDR3 has 15 residues. Here the CDR3 reads CASSLSHRTEEKLFF. In DNA form, the CDR3 reads TGTGCCAGCAGCCTATCACATCGGACGGAGGAAAAACTGTTTTTT.